Presented here are 16 T cell receptor beta chains from one specimen sequenced in a study of Graves' ophthalmopathy and Graves' hyperthyroidism. RNA served as the template for amplifying TCR beta CDR3 regions. Scientists carried out first-round RT-PCR using HTBI primers and then a second-round multiplex PCR. TCRdb reprocessed the multiplex PCR reads via MiXCR and lists one record per CDR3 protein. Among 1 million to 1.3 million distinct CDR3 sequences listed, roughly two fifths were seen once. The sample comprised peripheral blood or thyroid tissue (not recorded which). These receptors were obtained from an adult man with Graves' hyperthyroidism.

This clonotype has a handful of counts. The CDR3 sequence is CASSLTGPSPGYTF. CDR3 coding DNA: TGTGCCAGCAGCTTAACAGGGCCCTCCCCGGGCTACACCTTC. The V gene is TRBV11-1, the J gene TRBJ1-2; tentative D call: TRBD1 (6 bases). V was shortened by 2 bases and J by 8 bases, with 15 bases between the two germline ends. The CDR3 loop spans 14 amino acids. Germline loops: CDR1 SGHAT, CDR2 FQDESV (reference sequence).

The chain uses TRBV7-8 and TRBJ2-2; TRBD2 matches 9 bases. The junction had 3 bases not matched to a gene; V was cut back by 3 bases and J by 1 base. The germline V gene has CDR1 SGHVS and CDR2 FQNEAQ. CDR3 length: 16 residues. For the CDR3, the DNA is TGTGCCAGCAGCTTGACTAGCGGAAAGAACACCGGGGAGCTGTTTTTT. Its protein is CASSLTSGKNTGELFF.

The chain uses TRBV10-3 and TRBJ1-6; D not resolved. This CDR3 has 14 residues. Trimming stripped 2 bases from V and 6 bases from J, with 8 bases between. Germline values: CDR1 ENHRY, CDR2 SYGVKD. The CDR3 nucleotides read TGTGCCATCAGTGAGGTCGGACTTAATTCACCCCTCCACTTT. Its translation is CAISEVGLNSPLHF.

Comments on this clonotype: Because it lacks the conserved phenylalanine or tryptophan at the end, this CDR3 is likely a read error. The limits of the CDR3 on the DNA are not certain, so only TCRdb's listed CDR3 is given. The chain couples TRBV29-1 to TRBJ1-3; the DNA was not compared with TRBD1, the D call given in the table. From germline, CDR1 is SQVTM and CDR2 ANQGSEA. With termini counted, the CDR3 has 8 amino acids. This CDR3 reads CSVVSGSA.

This chain joins TRBV14 and TRBJ2-2, with 7 bases aligning to TRBD2. This CDR3 has 19 amino acids. J gave up 4 bases and V 1 base, and 15 bases lay outside the gene matches. Germline CDR1 is SGHDN and CDR2 is FVKESK. The CDR3 reads CASSQAVAGEYGVTGELFF. CDR3 DNA sequence: TGTGCCAGCAGCCAAGCGGTAGCGGGTGAATATGGGGTCACCGGGGAGCTGTTTTTT.

This clonotype was seen repeatedly, ten times or more. The rearrangement joins TRBV20-1 to TRBJ2-5; D is tentatively TRBD1 or TRBD2 (5 bases each). Trimming cost V 8 bases and J 4 bases, with 14 bases left between them. Germline V gene sequence: CDR1 DFQATT, CDR2 SNEGSKA (reference sequence). This CDR3 is 12 amino acids long. CDR3 DNA: TGCAGTTTCTGGGACCCACGAGAGACCCAGTACTTC. This gives the protein CSFWDPRETQYF.

The chain employs TRBV15 and TRBJ1-6; D is perhaps TRBD1 (5 bases). Germline V gene data show CDR1 as LNHNV and CDR2 as YYDKDF (reference sequence). Trimming removed 6 bases from V and 0 bases from J, with 18 bases in between. The CDR3 totals 18 residues. Written as DNA, the CDR3 is TGTGCCACCAGACCCAACAGGACCGAGGGCTCCTATAATTCACCCCTCCACTTT. Protein sequence: CATRPNRTEGSYNSPLHF.

This clonotype was detected ten times or more. The chain uses TRBV14 and TRBJ2-2; no definite D call. Germline V gene lookup returns CDR1 SGHDN and CDR2 FVKESK. There are 15 residues in the CDR3. With 0 bases removed from V and 4 bases from J, the gap between germline ends came to 9 bases. The CDR3: CASSQDYGFTGELFF. CDR3 sequence (DNA): TGTGCCAGCAGCCAAGATTACGGGTTCACCGGGGAGCTGTTTTTT.

This rearrangement joins TRBV7-2 to TRBJ2-5, with D tentatively TRBD1 (5 bases). V was shortened by 0 bases and J by 2 bases, with 13 bases between the two germline ends. CDR3 size: 16 residues. Germline assignment: CDR1 SGHTA and CDR2 FQGNSA. In nucleotides, the CDR3 is TGTGCCAGCAGCTTAGCTTCAGGGATGGGGCAAGAGACCCAGTACTTC. Translation: CASSLASGMGQETQYF.

This clonotype has at least ten counts. The CDR3 DNA is TGTGCCAGCAGCCCCTTCGCAGGGGAGTATGGCTACACCTTC. The encoded protein is CASSPFAGEYGYTF. The rearrangement joins TRBV6-6 to TRBJ1-2; perhaps TRBD1 as D (6 bases). Trimming cost V 6 bases and J 5 bases, with 16 bases left between them. Germline V gives CDR1 MNHNY, CDR2 SVGAGI (reference sequence). The CDR3 has 14 amino acids.

This clonotype showed up many times. The V gene is TRBV19, the J gene TRBJ2-7; D is unresolved. The CDR3 totals 14 residues. Between the trimmed V and J ends, which lost 5 bases and 2 bases, there was a span of 13 bases. Germline V gene lookup returns CDR1 LNHDA and CDR2 SQIVND (reference sequence). The CDR3 sequence is CASSPKSRPYEQYF. The CDR3 DNA reads as TGTGCCAGTAGTCCCAAGAGCAGGCCCTACGAGCAGTACTTC.

Remarks on this clonotype: A much larger clone sits a single nucleotide away, making a read error possible. This chain uses TRBV5-6 with TRBJ1-1; TRBD1 agrees at 7 bases. V shed 7 bases, J shed 5 bases, and the junction held 11 bases outside the gene matches. This CDR3 is 14 amino acids long. Germline V gene lookup returns CDR1 SGHDT and CDR2 YYEEEE. The CDR3 bases are TGTGCCAGCGGAGACGACAGGGTAGGGACTGAAGCTTTCTTT. It specifies CASGDDRVGTEAFF.

This clonotype occurred many times. The chain joins TRBV10-3 to TRBJ1-4; the D is unclear. The CDR3 has 14 amino acids. Germline-derived CDR1 and CDR2 are ENHRY and SYGVKD. Trimming removed 2 bases at V and 1 base at J, with 5 bases between. CDR3 sequence reads: CAISERETNEKLFF. CDR3 bases: TGTGCCATCAGTGAGAGGGAAACTAATGAAAAACTGTTTTTT.

V and J are TRBV6-6 and TRBJ1-3; the D gene is possibly TRBD1 (6 bases). The V gene's germline CDR1 is MNHNY and CDR2 SVGAGI (reference sequence). The CDR3 is made up of 12 amino acids. V gave up 8 bases and J gave up 8 bases, with 13 bases separating them. The CDR3 nucleotides read TGTGCCAGCTCCTTAGAGGGGGACACCATATATTTT. Translating it yields CASSLEGDTIYF.

This clonotype came up a few times. J is TRBJ2-5 and V is TRBV11-2; 7 bases are a match to TRBD1. V trimming: 3 bases; J trimming: 4 bases; junction bases outside the gene matches: 11. The CDR3 contains 16 residues. In germline, CDR1 is SGHAT, CDR2 FQNNGV. The CDR3 protein is CASSFISGSGGETQYF. The CDR3 nucleotides are TGTGCCAGCAGCTTTATATCCGGGTCAGGGGGAGAGACCCAGTACTTC.

The rearrangement uses TRBV9 and TRBJ1-1; weak D call: TRBD1 (5 bases). Germline-derived CDR1 and CDR2 are SGDLS and YYNGEE. CDR3 length equals 15 residues. With 4 bases removed from V and 4 bases from J, the gap between germline ends came to 17 bases. CDR3 protein: CASSSGGRVSTEAFF. For the CDR3, the DNA is TGTGCCAGCAGCTCGGGGGGGAGGGTTTCCACTGAAGCTTTCTTT.